The clone carrying this T cell receptor (beta chain) was found a few times. The second PCR ran roughly 7 to 12 cycles with a sample-barcoded 5' primer and J-beta primers. TCRdb re-derived calls from the 5' RACE reads in MiXCR, one entry per CDR3 protein. This table has hundreds of thousands of distinct CDR3 sequences, roughly three fifths appearing once. The sample belongs to a study of blood T cells in healthy people across ages. Sequenced sample: blood. The sequence was obtained from a man aged 40-50 years in good health.

The DNA of the CDR3 is TGTGCCATCAGCTGGGACCGGGACAGGGTGGATGGCTACACCTTC. Translation: CAISWDRDRVDGYTF. The genes are TRBV10-3 and TRBJ1-2, with 9 nucleotides matching TRBD1. V dropped 6 bases and J dropped 6; count of bases not matched to a gene: 11. The CDR3 is 15 amino acids. Germline V lookup: CDR1 ENHRY, CDR2 SYGVKD.